This TCR beta chain is from a study of Ad26.COV2.S vaccination and SARS-CoV-2 variants. As regards this clone: Its specificity is unknown.

V lost 6 bases to trimming and J lost 8 bases; unmatched junction nucleotides: 5. The CDR3 has 12 residues. Germline lookup yields CDR1 WNHNN and CDR2 SYGVQD (reference sequence). Sample treatment: some 20 received Ad26.COV2.S at low or high dose, single or two shots; five or six received placebo; per-sample allocation not given. Collection of samples fell on day 63 after the first vaccine or placebo injection. This person who donated was an adult of 18-55 years in Boston. Study-level findings and limits: Whether participants received vaccine or placebo, their non-spike TCR breadth was similar. Total responses of T cells may have been underestimated by the analyses of TCR breadth and depth.

Using immunoSEQ multiplex PCR, the repertoire was profiled, and TCRdb retains in-frame clones only, with some absent. The sample records about 380,000 clones, roughly 85% being singletons. The chain is built from TRBV10-1 and TRBJ1-2; 8 nucleotides align to TRBD1. The receptor comes from a person aged 18-65 years who received the Ad26.COV2.S COVID-19 vaccine or a placebo. The sample was peripheral blood, taken in a trial of Ad26.COV2.S vaccine versus placebo. DNA of the CDR3: TGCGCCAGCAGAGACAGGGGAAAGGGCTACACCTTC. Its translation is CASRDRGKGYTF.